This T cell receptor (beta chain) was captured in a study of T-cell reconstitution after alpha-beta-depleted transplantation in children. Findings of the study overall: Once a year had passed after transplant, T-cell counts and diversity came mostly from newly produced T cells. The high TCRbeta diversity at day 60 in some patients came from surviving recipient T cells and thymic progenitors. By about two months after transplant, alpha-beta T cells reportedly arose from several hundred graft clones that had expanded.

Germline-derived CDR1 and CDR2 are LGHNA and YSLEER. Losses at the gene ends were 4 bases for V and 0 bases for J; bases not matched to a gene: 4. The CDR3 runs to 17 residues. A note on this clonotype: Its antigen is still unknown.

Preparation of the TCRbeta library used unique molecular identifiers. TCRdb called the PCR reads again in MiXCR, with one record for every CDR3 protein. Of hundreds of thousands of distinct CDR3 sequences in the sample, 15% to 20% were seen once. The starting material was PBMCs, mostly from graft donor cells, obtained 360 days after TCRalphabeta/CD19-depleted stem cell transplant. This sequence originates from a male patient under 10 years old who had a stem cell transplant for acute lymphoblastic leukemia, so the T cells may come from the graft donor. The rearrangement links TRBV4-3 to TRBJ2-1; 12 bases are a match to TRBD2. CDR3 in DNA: TGCGCCAGCAGCCGAAGGACTAGCGGGAACTCCTACAATGAGCAGTTCTTC. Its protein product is CASSRRTSGNSYNEQFF.